This TCR beta chain was retrieved from a study of T cell responses to AZD1222 COVID-19 vaccine. Study conclusions and caveats: Just a handful of AZD1222 recipients tested seropositive at baseline. Clonal diversity may have been underestimated, and the donors were mostly white British, with more females than males. Without day 14 samples, only post-peak T cell repertoires were studied. CD4 TCRs linked to vaccination spanned spike, dominating at 160-218 and 743-854.

A word on this clone: As yet, its antigen is unknown.

Trimming removed 9 bases from V and 1 base from J, with 18 bases in between. The CDR3 extends over 15 amino acids. Germline CDR1 SGHTA, CDR2 FQGTGA. Using immunoSEQ multiplex PCR, the repertoire was profiled, and TCRdb retains in-frame clones only, with some absent. This table lists over 130,000 clones. The chain combines TRBV7-3 with TRBJ1-2; D unclear. The source is an adult in good health. What was sequenced was peripheral blood. Written as DNA, the CDR3 is TGTGCCAGACGAGGATGTGACGGACTTAACTATGGCTACACCTTC. The encoded protein is CARRGCDGLNYGYTF.